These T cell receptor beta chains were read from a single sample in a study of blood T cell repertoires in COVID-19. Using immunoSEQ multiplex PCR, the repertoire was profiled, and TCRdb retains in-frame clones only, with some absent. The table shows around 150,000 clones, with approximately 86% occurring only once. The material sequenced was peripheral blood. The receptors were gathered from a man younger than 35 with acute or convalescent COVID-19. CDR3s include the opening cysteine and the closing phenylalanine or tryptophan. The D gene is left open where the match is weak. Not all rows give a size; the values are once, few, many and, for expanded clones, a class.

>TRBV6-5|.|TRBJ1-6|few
CASSYSFTGSPSPLHF
TGTGCCAGCAGTTACTCCTTTACAGGGTCCCCATCACCCCTCCACTTT
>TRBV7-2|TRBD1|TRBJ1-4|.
CASRPRQGNEKLFF
TGTGCCAGCAGACCTAGACAGGGAAATGAAAAACTGTTTTTT
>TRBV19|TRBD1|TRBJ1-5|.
CASTVGTGAGYSNQPQHF
TGTGCCAGTACCGTCGGGACAGGGGCGGGATATAGCAATCAGCCCCAGCATTTT
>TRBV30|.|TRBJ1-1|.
CAWRVNLDTEAFF
TGTGCCTGGAGGGTAAACTTAGACACTGAAGCTTTCTTT
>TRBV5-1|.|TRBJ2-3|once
CASSLQGKGTDTQYF
TGCGCCAGCAGCTTGCAGGGGAAGGGCACAGATACGCAGTATTTT
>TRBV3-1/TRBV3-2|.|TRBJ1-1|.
CASSPGPMNTEAFF
TGTGCCAGCAGCCCTGGGCCAATGAACACTGAAGCTTTCTTT
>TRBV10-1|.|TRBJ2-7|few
CASSHPSNSSSYEQYF
TGCGCCAGCAGTCACCCATCGAACTCTAGCTCCTACGAGCAGTACTTC
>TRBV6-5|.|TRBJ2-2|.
CASSYSGTLGRELFF
TGTGCCAGCAGTTACTCCGGGACTCTCGGGCGGGAGCTGTTTTTT
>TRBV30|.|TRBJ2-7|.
CAWSVFRDMIYEQYF
TGTGCCTGGAGTGTTTTCCGGGACATGATCTACGAGCAGTACTTC
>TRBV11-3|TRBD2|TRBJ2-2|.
CASSLWASGEAGELFF
TGTGCCAGCAGCTTATGGGCTAGCGGGGAAGCCGGGGAGCTGTTTTTT
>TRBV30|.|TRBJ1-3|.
CAWSAMWNTIYF
TGTGCCTGGAGTGCTATGTGGAACACCATATATTTT
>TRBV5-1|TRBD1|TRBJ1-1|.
CASSFRTGSSTEAFF
TGCGCCAGCAGCTTCCGGACAGGGAGTAGCACTGAAGCTTTCTTT
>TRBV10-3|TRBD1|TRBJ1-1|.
CAISDRDRGRRLGAEAFF
TGTGCCATCAGTGATAGGGACAGGGGTAGAAGATTAGGGGCTGAAGCTTTCTTT
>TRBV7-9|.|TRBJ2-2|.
CASSRADSDYLNTGELFF
TGTGCCAGCAGCCGAGCCGATTCGGACTACCTGAACACCGGGGAGCTGTTTTTT
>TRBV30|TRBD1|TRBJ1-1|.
CAWARQGNTEAFF
TGTGCCTGGGCTAGACAGGGGAACACTGAAGCTTTCTTT
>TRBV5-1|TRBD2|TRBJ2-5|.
CASFPQRGGKETQYF
TGCGCCAGTTTTCCCCAGCGGGGGGGGAAAGAGACCCAGTACTTC
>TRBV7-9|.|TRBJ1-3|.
CASALSSGNTIYF
TGTGCCAGTGCTCTGAGCTCTGGAAACACCATATATTTT
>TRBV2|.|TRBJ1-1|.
CASRYIPGVTEAFF
TGTGCCAGCAGATACATACCAGGGGTTACTGAAGCTTTCTTT
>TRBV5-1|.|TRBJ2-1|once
CASSWSGLHTQPPSSYNEQFF
TGCGCCAGCAGCTGGTCGGGACTCCACACACAACCCCCGAGCTCCTACAATGAGCAGTTCTTC
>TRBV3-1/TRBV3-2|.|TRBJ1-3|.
CASSQVGAGERRNTIYF
TGTGCCAGCAGCCAAGTGGGAGCGGGGGAGCGCCGAAACACCATATATTTT
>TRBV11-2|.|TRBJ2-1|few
CASSLDRRRAGNEQFF
TGTGCCAGCAGCTTAGATCGCCGCAGGGCCGGTAATGAGCAGTTCTTC
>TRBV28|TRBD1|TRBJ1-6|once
CASIPGDRDNSPLHF
TGTGCCAGCATCCCCGGGGACAGAGATAATTCACCCCTCCACTTT
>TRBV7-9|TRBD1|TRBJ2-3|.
CASSSDRGIQDTQYF
TGTGCCAGCAGCTCGGACAGGGGCATCCAAGATACGCAGTATTTT
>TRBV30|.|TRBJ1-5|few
CAWSTRREFSNQPQHF
TGTGCCTGGAGTACGCGCAGGGAATTTAGCAATCAGCCCCAGCATTTT
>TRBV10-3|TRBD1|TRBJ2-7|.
CATGQAVSYEQYF
TGTGCCACCGGACAGGCCGTATCCTACGAGCAGTACTTC